The clone carrying this T cell receptor (beta chain) was seen many times. The antigen is undetermined. The data were obtained in a study of HIV-infected patients and healthy controls. Study at large: By the second bleed, viral load was undetectable in most of the 16 patients.

The V and J ends lost 1 base and 8 bases respectively, with 5 bases between them. Germline V CDR1 and CDR2: LGHNA, YNFKEQ. This CDR3 contains 12 residues. Overall study findings and caveats: Diversity differences between study cohorts were not due to their slight age and sex differences.

Roughly three months, about 14 weeks, into antiretroviral therapy, follow-up blood was collected. Whole blood was used without fractionation, so all unsorted peripheral T cells were included. cDNA was made from around 0.45 ug RNA using alpha and beta constant primers. Separate chain-specific third strand synthesis with multiplexing indices produced the alpha and beta libraries. MiXCR was run by TCRdb on the 5' RACE reads, yielding one entry per CDR3 protein. The profile shows about 10,000 distinct CDR3 sequences, under 7% of them singletons. The chain is built from TRBV4-2 and TRBJ2-2; D remains ambiguous. This receptor was identified in an adult with HIV infection. The donor label of this sample is uncertain. This specimen consisted of blood, obtained during antiretroviral therapy. The CDR3 DNA follows: TGTGCCAGCAGCCAAGGTCTAGGGGAGCTGTTTTTT. Its translation is CASSQGLGELFF.